What follows are 11 T cell receptor beta chains derived from one specimen sequenced in a study of T-cell memory formation after mild COVID-19. TCRdb ran MiXCR on the 5' RACE reads and lists one entry per CDR3 protein. Among 530,000 or so distinct CDR3 sequences listed, roughly a sixth were seen once. Sequenced material: PBMCs or a T cell subset sorted from them (not recorded which). These receptors all stem from an adult woman who had mild COVID-19 (a few samples of this study predate the infection). Cell type and time point are not known.

This clonotype was seen only a few times. This chain links TRBV11-2 with TRBJ1-2; 7 bases match TRBD1. The germline V gene has CDR1 SGHAT and CDR2 FQNNGV. The CDR3 is 12 residues long. Trimming removed 5 bases from V and 6 bases from J; junction bases left unmatched: 3. The CDR3: CASSPDRNGYTF. CDR3 DNA: TGTGCCAGCAGCCCGGACAGGAATGGCTACACCTTC.

The chain carries TRBV29-1 and TRBJ1-2; D call uncertain. Germline V gives CDR1 SQVTM, CDR2 ANQGSEA. The CDR3 covers 12 residues. Between the trimmed V and J ends, which lost 6 bases and 11 bases, there was a span of 19 bases. CDR3 nucleotide sequence: TGCAGCGTGCGGTGGGGTCGGGCCTCATACACCTTC. Residues: CSVRWGRASYTF.

V usage is TRBV7-2 and J usage is TRBJ2-6; the match to TRBD1 covers 9 bases. The CDR3 loop spans 16 amino acids. Germline lookup yields CDR1 SGHTA and CDR2 FQGNSA. V gave up 1 base and J gave up 5 bases; unmatched junction bases: 3. In nucleotides, the CDR3 is TGTGCCAGCAGCTTAGGGGGGACAGGGAGGGCCAACGTCCTGACTTTC. Residues: CASSLGGTGRANVLTF. The variable domain in full, completed from reference TRBV7-2 and TRBJ2-6, reads GAGVSQSPSNKVTEKGKDVELRCDPISGHTALYWYRQSLGQGLEFLIYFQGNSAPDKSGLPSDRFSAERTGGSVSTLTIQRTQQEDSAVYLCASSLGGTGRANVLTFGAGSRLTVL.

The chain carries TRBV20-1 and TRBJ2-3, with 9 nucleotides matching TRBD2. V trimming: 3 bases; J trimming: 1 base; junction bases outside the gene matches: 8. Germline loops: CDR1 DFQATT, CDR2 SNEGSKA (reference sequence). CDR3 length: 16 amino acids. The CDR3 sequence is CSARSPTSGRTDTQYF. The DNA of the CDR3 is TGCAGTGCTAGGTCCCCGACTAGCGGTCGCACAGATACGCAGTATTTT.

The V and J genes are TRBV5-8 and TRBJ1-1; D ambiguous. CDR3 length equals 14 residues. V shed 4 bases and J shed 5 bases, with 15 bases lying between them. In germline, CDR1 is SGHTS, CDR2 YDEGEE. CDR3 nucleotides: TGTGCCAGCAGCCCGGATGGGCGGTGGACTGAAGCTTTCTTT. Protein sequence: CASSPDGRWTEAFF.

In its sample, this clonotype was seen a few times. The chain has TRBV19 and TRBJ2-7, with 9 bases identical to TRBD2. In germline, CDR1 is LNHDA, CDR2 SQIVND (reference sequence). V shed 6 bases, J shed 2 bases, and the junction held 17 bases outside the gene matches. The CDR3 covers 18 residues. The CDR3 DNA follows: TGTGCCAGTAGGACATCCGTCCGGGGTAGCGGGAGACCCTACGAGCAGTACTTC. Its translation: CASRTSVRGSGRPYEQYF.

This clonotype was detected only a few times. This chain connects TRBV12-3 or TRBV12-4 to TRBJ2-4, with 8 bases fitting TRBD2. The CDR3 has 12 residues. The V and J ends lost 6 bases and 10 bases, in that order; junction bases with no gene match: 5. CDR3 DNA: TGTGCCAGCAGCAGGCCTAGCGGGATTCAGTACTTC. Its protein product is CASSRPSGIQYF.

This clonotype was seen only a few times. The rearrangement uses TRBV9 and TRBJ2-7; D not certain. V was cut by 4 bases and J by 0 bases, with 14 bases left in between. The CDR3 consists of 15 residues. Germline V gene sequence: CDR1 SGDLS, CDR2 YYNGEE. The CDR3 DNA follows: TGTGCCAGCAGCCCCTCGGCGGAAAGCTCCTACGAGCAGTACTTC. It codes for CASSPSAESSYEQYF.

This clonotype occurred a few times. The V gene is TRBV7-9, the J gene TRBJ1-1; maybe TRBD1 (6 bases). The length of the CDR3 is 15 residues. Germline V gene sequence: CDR1 SEHNR, CDR2 FQNEAQ (reference sequence). The V and J ends lost 6 bases and 4 bases respectively, with 18 bases between them. CDR3 nucleotides: TGTGCCAGCAGAAACTCACAGGGCCGGGGCACTGAAGCTTTCTTT. It is translated as CASRNSQGRGTEAFF.

This clonotype showed up many times. This chain joins TRBV6-5 and TRBJ2-6; TRBD2 might be the D (6 bases). V lost 1 base, J lost 0 bases, and 13 bases lay in between. The CDR3 length is 18 residues. Germline CDR1 is MNHEY and CDR2 is SVGAGI. The CDR3 DNA sequence: TGTGCCAGCAGTTACTTGGGCAGACTAGACTCTGGGGCCAACGTCCTGACTTTC. The encoded protein is CASSYLGRLDSGANVLTF.

The chain joins TRBV6-1 to TRBJ1-5; TRBD1 might be the D (5 bases). The CDR3 length is 17 residues. Germline V gene lookup returns CDR1 MNHNS and CDR2 SASEGT. V was trimmed by 1 base and J by 11 bases, leaving 24 bases between them. As DNA, the CDR3 is TGTGCCAGCAGTGAAGATGCCTTGGTTGCTACCAGGGCCTCCCAGCATTTT. It codes for CASSEDALVATRASQHF.